The 32 T cell receptor beta chains below were found in one sample sequenced in a study of cytomegalovirus exposure and HLA in healthy donors. The repertoire was sequenced with immunoSEQ multiplex PCR; TCRdb's copy has only in-frame clones and lacks some. The repertoire has about 200,000 clones, 86% of them found once; the top ten carry roughly 1.5%. Sequenced material: PBMCs. The receptors shown here come from a woman between 18 and 29 years old in good health and CMV-seronegative.

The genes are TRBV27 and TRBJ2-7; the match to TRBD2 covers 10 bases. Trimming removed 0 bases from V and 6 bases from J; junction bases left unmatched: 2. This CDR3 contains 14 residues. Germline V CDR1 and CDR2: MNHEY, SMNVEV (reference sequence). The CDR3 here is CASSLSGTSAEQYF. The CDR3 DNA sequence: TGTGCCAGCAGTTTATCCGGGACTAGCGCCGAGCAGTACTTC.

In its sample, this clone was seen once. The chain's CDR3 is CASSRDYGYTF. Written as DNA, the CDR3 is TGTGCCAGCAGCCGAGACTATGGCTACACCTTC. The genes are TRBV28 and TRBJ1-2; no clear D gene. The V and J ends lost 6 bases and 3 bases respectively, with 5 bases between them. This CDR3 has 11 residues. Per the germline V gene, CDR1 is MDHEN and CDR2 is SYDVKM.

V usage is TRBV5-1 and J usage is TRBJ1-1, with TRBD1 matching 8 bases. The CDR3 loop spans 17 amino acids. Trimming took 1 base from V and 7 from J; bases not matched to a gene: 15. Germline-derived CDR1 and CDR2 are SGHRS and YFSETQ. The CDR3 spells CASSLRRLGQGVREAFF. The CDR3 DNA is TGCGCCAGCAGCTTGAGACGATTAGGACAGGGAGTTCGTGAAGCTTTCTTT.

V and J are TRBV5-8 and TRBJ1-5; 9 positions match TRBD1. The CDR3 is made up of 14 amino acids. The trim removed 4 bases at V and 2 bases at J, leaving 1 base unmatched. Germline assignment: CDR1 SGHTS and CDR2 YDEGEE. Written as DNA, the CDR3 is TGTGCCAGCAGCGGGACAGGGCGCAATCAGCCCCAGCATTTT. Translating it yields CASSGTGRNQPQHF.

The chain is built from TRBV10-2 and TRBJ2-7; D is uncertain. Per germline, CDR1 WSHSY and CDR2 SAAADI. Between the trimmed V and J ends, which lost 0 bases and 0 bases, there was a span of 9 bases. The CDR3 has 15 residues. In nucleotides, the CDR3 is TGCGCCAGCAGTGAGTCGGGCTTAAGCTCCTACGAGCAGTACTTC. Its protein product is CASSESGLSSYEQYF.

The chain employs TRBV30 and TRBJ2-3; maybe TRBD2 (6 bases). CDR1 and CDR2 from the germline V gene are GTSNPN and SVGIG (reference sequence). V gave up 8 bases and J gave up 1 base, with 16 bases separating them. The CDR3 is 14 amino acids. The CDR3 reads CAGGWGTGTDTQYF. The CDR3 DNA is TGTGCCGGAGGGTGGGGGACGGGCACAGATACGCAGTATTTT. Drawing the rest from reference TRBV30 and TRBJ2-3, the complete variable domain is SQTIHQWPATLVQPVGSPLSLECTVEGTSNPNLYWYRQAAGRGLQLLFYSVGIGQISSEVPQNLSASRPQDRQFILSSKKLLLSDSGFYLCAGGWGTGTDTQYFGPGTRLTVL.

This chain connects TRBV6-6 to TRBJ2-1, with D unclear. Trimming pared 2 bases from V and 0 bases from J, leaving 8 bases between. CDR1 is MNHNY and CDR2 is SVGAGI in the germline V gene (reference sequence). The CDR3 is made up of 15 amino acids. CDR3 protein: CASSYDKSSYNEQFF. The CDR3 DNA reads as TGTGCCAGCAGTTACGACAAGAGCTCCTACAATGAGCAGTTCTTC.

This chain links TRBV7-2 with TRBJ1-1; weak D call: TRBD1 (6 bases). The CDR3 contains 13 residues. With 2 bases removed from V and 5 bases from J, the gap between germline ends came to 9 bases. CDR1 is SGHTA, CDR2 FQGNSA, per germline. The CDR3 spells CASSLLGGTEAFF. CDR3 bases: TGTGCCAGCAGCTTATTAGGGGGAACTGAAGCTTTCTTT.

The chain combines TRBV7-6 with TRBJ1-1; 11 bases agree with TRBD1. Trimming removed 3 bases from V and 3 bases from J; junction bases left unmatched: 9. Germline V gives CDR1 SGHVS, CDR2 FNYEAQ. This CDR3 has 17 residues. CDR3: CASSFPGQGGLHTEAFF. In DNA, the CDR3 is TGTGCCAGCAGCTTTCCGGGACAGGGGGGTCTCCACACTGAAGCTTTCTTT.

V usage is TRBV16 and J usage is TRBJ1-2, with D possibly being TRBD1 (5 bases). Trimming removed 7 bases at V and 4 bases at J, with 13 bases between. The CDR3 consists of 13 residues. Germline CDR1 is KGHSY and CDR2 is FQNENV. The CDR3 loop reads CASTSGGGYGYTF. The CDR3 DNA sequence: TGTGCCAGCACGTCGGGGGGGGGCTATGGCTACACCTTC.

This chain uses TRBV2 with TRBJ1-1, with D perhaps TRBD1 (6 bases). Germline V gene data show CDR1 as SNHLY and CDR2 as FYNNEI. The CDR3 spans 14 residues. V was shortened by 5 bases and J by 0 bases, with 10 bases between the two germline ends. The CDR3 nucleotides read TGTGCCAGCAGTCAACAGGGACTGAACACTGAAGCTTTCTTT. It specifies CASSQQGLNTEAFF.

The chain uses TRBV11-2 and TRBJ2-7; 12 nucleotides line up with TRBD1. V shed 5 bases and J 2 bases; nucleotides not matched to a gene: 13. Per germline, CDR1 SGHAT and CDR2 FQNNGV. The CDR3 sequence is 18 residues long. The DNA for the CDR3 is TGTGCCAGCAGCCCAATTAATCGGGACAGGGGGCAGACCTACGAGCAGTACTTC. It codes for CASSPINRDRGQTYEQYF.

The chain couples TRBV18 to TRBJ1-2; 7 bases align to TRBD1. Trimming cost V 1 base and J 8 bases; bases outside gene matches: 4. Per the germline V gene, CDR1 is KGHSH and CDR2 is LQKENI. The CDR3 covers 13 residues. CDR3 loop: CASSPLTGRGYTF. The CDR3 nucleotides are TGTGCCAGCTCACCACTGACAGGGAGAGGCTACACCTTC.

This chain joins TRBV5-1 and TRBJ1-5; no reliable D call. The V end lost 4 bases, the J end lost 5 bases, and 16 bases lay between the germline ends. Germline V gives CDR1 SGHRS, CDR2 YFSETQ. CDR3 size: 15 residues. The CDR3 sequence: CASSTGEGTYQPQHF. The DNA for the CDR3 is TGCGCCAGCAGCACGGGAGAGGGCACCTATCAGCCCCAGCATTTT.

This clone was detected a few times. The genes are TRBV19 and TRBJ1-1; D perhaps matches TRBD1 (5 bases). The CDR3 contains 14 residues. Germline loops: CDR1 LNHDA, CDR2 SQIVND (reference sequence). Trimming cost V 3 bases and J 4 bases, with 12 bases left between them. Here the CDR3 reads CASSIGGGITEAFF. CDR3 DNA sequence: TGTGCCAGTAGTATTGGGGGAGGTATCACTGAAGCTTTCTTT.

This clone turned up a few times. The chain combines TRBV18 with TRBJ1-2; the D gene is possibly TRBD1 (5 bases). V was pared by 2 bases and J by 5 bases, with 15 bases between. The CDR3 length is 15 residues. The germline CDR1 and CDR2 sequences are KGHSH and LQKENI. CDR3 in amino acids: CASSPGWGRIYGYTF. In nucleotides, the CDR3 is TGTGCCAGCTCACCAGGCTGGGGCAGGATATATGGCTACACCTTC.

The chain joins TRBV7-2 to TRBJ1-1, with 9 bases identical to TRBD1. The ends lost 2 bases at V and 7 bases at J; junction bases unmatched: 11. Germline-derived CDR1 and CDR2 are SGHTA and FQGNSA. This CDR3 contains 16 residues. In DNA form, the CDR3 reads TGTGCCAGCAGCTTAAGCCATACCCGACAGGGGGGTGAAGCTTTCTTT. Translated, it gives CASSLSHTRQGGEAFF.

The chain uses TRBV19 and TRBJ2-5, with D perhaps TRBD1 (6 bases). This CDR3 spans 14 amino acids. Trimming removed 0 bases from V and 2 bases from J, with 7 bases in between. Germline loops: CDR1 LNHDA, CDR2 SQIVND (reference sequence). In DNA, the CDR3 is TGTGCCAGTAGTATAGACAGGGGACAAGAGACCCAGTACTTC. Amino acids: CASSIDRGQETQYF.

CDR3 residues: CASSTGQLNSPLHF. The CDR3 coding sequence is TGTGCCAGTAGTACGGGACAGCTTAATTCACCCCTCCACTTT. This chain links TRBV19 with TRBJ1-6; 7 nucleotides align to TRBD1. J lost 6 bases, V lost 4 bases, and 3 bases had no gene match. The CDR3 extends over 14 amino acids. The germline V gene encodes CDR1 LNHDA and CDR2 SQIVND (reference sequence). The variable domain in full, with the rest retrieved from reference TRBV19 and TRBJ1-6, is DGGITQSPKYLFRKEGQNVTLSCEQNLNHDAMYWYRQDPGQGLRLIYYSQIVNDFQKGDIAEGYSVSREKKESFPLTVTSAQKNPTAFYLCASSTGQLNSPLHFGNGTRLTVT.

The chain employs TRBV15 and TRBJ1-2, with 9 bases fitting TRBD1. Germline lookup yields CDR1 LNHNV and CDR2 YYDKDF (reference sequence). This CDR3 region has 13 residues. After removal of 5 bases from V and 6 bases from J, the junction contained 4 bases not matched to a gene. CDR3 coding DNA: TGTGCCACCAGCGTACAGGGGGCGCATGGCTACACCTTC. Translated: CATSVQGAHGYTF.

V is TRBV6-1 and J is TRBJ2-7; 8 positions match TRBD1. The CDR3 covers 14 residues. Germline CDR1 is MNHNS and CDR2 is SASEGT. Losses at the gene ends were 8 bases for V and 2 bases for J; bases not matched to a gene: 8. The CDR3 coding sequence is TGTGCCAGCCGCTCTGGACAGGGCCCCTACGAGCAGTACTTC. Translating it yields CASRSGQGPYEQYF.

The chain couples TRBV10-1 to TRBJ2-1; D possibly corresponds to TRBD2 (6 bases). Germline CDR1 is WNHNN and CDR2 is SYGVQD (reference sequence). Trimming stripped 3 bases from V and 4 bases from J, with 13 bases between. The CDR3 has 15 amino acids. CDR3 nucleotides: TGCGCCAGCAGTGATGGCCCGGGGGTATACAATGAGCAGTTCTTC. It specifies CASSDGPGVYNEQFF.

CDR3: CASGGQWVSNQPQHF. CDR3 nucleotides: TGCGCCAGCGGAGGACAGTGGGTGAGCAATCAGCCCCAGCATTTT. The chain is built from TRBV10-2 and TRBJ1-5; a weak D match, TRBD1 (6 bases). Deletions cut 8 bases from V and 1 base from J, with 15 bases between. There are 15 residues in the CDR3. Germline assignment: CDR1 WSHSY and CDR2 SAAADI.

This CDR3 reads CASSPGQGKETQYF. As DNA, the CDR3 is TGTGCCAGCAGCCCTGGACAGGGCAAAGAGACCCAGTACTTC. The chain joins TRBV4-2 to TRBJ2-5; 8 bases line up with TRBD1. Losses at the gene ends were 4 bases for V and 3 bases for J; bases not matched to a gene: 4. CDR3 size: 14 residues. Per the germline V gene, CDR1 is LGHNA and CDR2 is YNFKEQ.

J is TRBJ2-5 and V is TRBV10-3, with 7 bases fitting TRBD2. V lost 9 bases to trimming and J lost 0 bases; unmatched junction nucleotides: 7. Germline V gives CDR1 ENHRY, CDR2 SYGVKD. The CDR3 is 14 amino acids. CDR3 DNA sequence: TGTGCCATTGCCGACGGGGGGAACCAAGAGACCCAGTACTTC. Amino acid sequence: CAIADGGNQETQYF.

In DNA form, the CDR3 reads TGTGCCAGCAGTGAGCAACAGTACTATGGCTACACCTTC. It yields the protein CASSEQQYYGYTF. This chain connects TRBV2 to TRBJ1-2, with unresolved D. In germline, CDR1 is SNHLY, CDR2 FYNNEI. CDR3 length: 13 residues. V was cut by 3 bases and J by 3 bases, with 8 bases left in between.

This sequence joins TRBV19 and TRBJ1-1; D is perhaps TRBD1 (5 bases). The CDR3 runs to 15 residues. The germline V and J ends were trimmed by 6 bases and 6 bases, with 20 bases remaining between them. In germline, CDR1 is LNHDA, CDR2 SQIVND (reference sequence). The DNA for the CDR3 is TGTGCCAGTAGCAGATTGTGGGGGGACTACGCTGAAGCTTTCTTT. This codes for CASSRLWGDYAEAFF.

This clone was seen once. A read error may be the cause here, since a much bigger clone is one base away. This chain joins TRBV6-4 and TRBJ1-1, with 11 bases fitting TRBD1. V dropped 5 bases and J dropped 4; count of bases not matched to a gene: 3. CDR3 size: 14 residues. CDR1 is MRHNA and CDR2 is SNTAGT in the germline V gene. The CDR3 region is CASSPGTGGTEAFF. CDR3 bases: TGTGCCAGCAGTCCCGGGACAGGGGGCACTGAAGCTTTCTTT.

The rearrangement links TRBV27 to TRBJ1-5; D gene uncertain. In germline, CDR1 is MNHEY, CDR2 SMNVEV (reference sequence). This CDR3 comprises 14 residues. V was pared by 5 bases and J by 3 bases, with 11 bases between. The CDR3, as DNA: TGTGCCAGCAGTCCACTGGTAAACAATCAGCCCCAGCATTTT. Amino acid sequence: CASSPLVNNQPQHF.

The rearrangement links TRBV18 to TRBJ2-7, with 8 bases aligning to TRBD1. From germline, CDR1 is KGHSH and CDR2 LQKENI. V lost 3 bases, J lost 3 bases, and 4 bases stayed unmatched. The CDR3 has 14 amino acids. The CDR3 DNA sequence: TGTGCCAGCTCACCCCGGGACAGGAGCTACGAGCAGTACTTC. Its translation: CASSPRDRSYEQYF.

The J gene is TRBJ1-1, the V gene TRBV2; TRBD1 might be the D (6 bases). The germline CDR1 and CDR2 sequences are SNHLY and FYNNEI. With 8 bases removed from V and 2 bases from J, the gap between germline ends came to 21 bases. The CDR3 runs to 16 residues. Here the CDR3 DNA reads TGTGCCAGCCCAGGGAGGGGGAGAGGGGGTAACACTGAAGCTTTCTTT. Amino acid sequence: CASPGRGRGGNTEAFF. Filled out from reference TRBV2 and TRBJ1-1, the complete variable domain reads EPEVTQTPSHQVTQMGQEVILRCVPISNHLYFYWYRQILGQKVEFLVSFYNNEISEKSEIFDDQFSVERPDGSNFTLKIRSTKLEDSAMYFCASPGRGRGGNTEAFFGQGTRLTVV.

The V gene is TRBV4-1, the J gene TRBJ2-1, with D possibly being TRBD2 (6 bases). The CDR3 is 16 residues long. Per the germline V gene, CDR1 is MGHRA and CDR2 is YSYEKL. V was shortened by 5 bases and J by 3 bases, with 17 bases between the two germline ends. The chain's CDR3 is CASSLPGTGNYNEQFF. The DNA of the CDR3 is TGCGCCAGCAGCTTACCCGGGACTGGCAACTACAATGAGCAGTTCTTC.